The next 11 T cell receptor beta chains were all read from a single sample in a study of shared clonotypes between healthy human individuals. Data came from immunoSEQ multiplex PCR; TCRdb stores just in-frame clones and leaves some out. The table has about 95,000 clones, about 68% seen once. Sequencing was done on a sample of memory CD8+ T cells sorted from blood. Subset noted: CD45RO+ cells pooled with CCR7-negative TemRA cells. Receptors originate from a man between 25 and 39 years old in good health.

V and J are TRBV6-5 and TRBJ2-2; D ambiguous. This CDR3 comprises 11 residues. Trimming removed 6 bases from V and 6 bases from J, with 5 bases in between. CDR1 is MNHEY and CDR2 is SVGAGI in the germline V gene. CDR3 in amino acids: CASSVAGELFF. The CDR3 nucleotides are TGTGCCAGCAGCGTAGCCGGGGAGCTGTTTTTT.

The rearrangement uses TRBV28 and TRBJ2-7; TRBD2 matches 8 bases. The CDR3 length is 13 residues. Trimming took 7 bases from V and 2 from J; bases not matched to a gene: 4. The germline V gene has CDR1 MDHEN and CDR2 SYDVKM. In DNA, the CDR3 is TGTGCCAGCACTAGGGGACTAGCCTACGAGCAGTACTTC. Protein sequence: CASTRGLAYEQYF.

The chain has TRBV6-5 and TRBJ1-2, with no clear D. The germline V gene has CDR1 MNHEY and CDR2 SVGAGI. The V end was cut by 8 bases, the J end by 3 bases, with 7 bases between. This CDR3 region has 11 residues. As DNA, the CDR3 is TGTGCCAGCGGGCAATACTATGGCTACACCTTC. Its protein is CASGQYYGYTF.

This clone has just a few counts. The chain joins TRBV14 to TRBJ2-2; no firm D call. From germline, CDR1 is SGHDN and CDR2 FVKESK. The CDR3 runs 16 residues. V dropped 4 bases and J dropped 0 bases, with 12 bases sitting between them. The CDR3 region is CASSPFGQPNTGELFF. In nucleotides, the CDR3 is TGTGCCAGCAGCCCGTTTGGTCAGCCGAACACCGGGGAGCTGTTTTTT. Using reference TRBV14 and TRBJ2-2 for the parts outside the CDR3, the full variable domain is EAGVTQFPSHSVIEKGQTVTLRCDPISGHDNLYWYRRVMGKEIKFLLHFVKESKQDESGMPNNRFLAERTGGTYSTLKVQPAELEDSGVYFCASSPFGQPNTGELFFGEGSRLTVL.

CDR3 DNA sequence: TGTGCCAGCAGTGAATTTGAGACAGATGAAGAGACCCAGTACTTC. It encodes CASSEFETDEETQYF. This rearrangement joins TRBV25-1 to TRBJ2-5; D is possibly TRBD1 (5 bases). This CDR3 has 15 residues. Per germline, CDR1 MGHDK and CDR2 SYGVNS. Trimming left V 1 base short and J 3 bases short, with 12 bases between.

This clone was counted once. The J gene is TRBJ2-3, the V gene TRBV15, with D possibly matching TRBD1 (6 bases). The ends were cut back, 6 bases at V and 4 bases at J, with 17 bases in the middle. This CDR3 contains 15 residues. Germline V gene sequence: CDR1 LNHNV, CDR2 YYDKDF (reference sequence). The CDR3 sequence is CATSKGGEGPDTQYF. DNA of the CDR3: TGTGCCACCAGTAAAGGGGGTGAAGGCCCAGATACGCAGTATTTT.

V is TRBV5-5 and J is TRBJ2-3, with TRBD2 identical over 12 bases. Losses at the gene ends were 3 bases for V and 2 bases for J; bases not matched to a gene: 10. CDR1 is SGHKS, CDR2 YYEKEE, per germline (reference sequence). The CDR3 covers 18 residues. The CDR3 here is CASSSGLAGPFFTDTQYF. CDR3 sequence (DNA): TGTGCCAGCAGCTCAGGACTAGCGGGACCCTTTTTCACAGATACGCAGTATTTT.

The V gene is TRBV27, the J gene TRBJ2-7; D is possibly TRBD2 (5 bases). V was cut by 7 bases and J by 2 bases, with 18 bases left in between. CDR1 and CDR2 from the germline V gene are MNHEY and SMNVEV (reference sequence). This CDR3 comprises 15 residues. The CDR3 spells CASKEKRHLTYEQYF. As DNA, the CDR3 is TGTGCCAGCAAGGAGAAGCGGCACCTAACCTACGAGCAGTACTTC.

V is TRBV30 and J is TRBJ2-5, with D perhaps TRBD1 or TRBD2 (5 bases each). The germline gives CDR1 GTSNPN, CDR2 SVGIG (reference sequence). The CDR3 loop spans 15 amino acids. Trimming took off 0 bases at V and 5 bases at J, with 16 bases between the two ends. As DNA, the CDR3 is TGTGCCTGGAGTGTAGGAGAACCGGGGCGGGAGACCCAGTACTTC. Its protein is CAWSVGEPGRETQYF.

The chain joins TRBV4-3 to TRBJ2-7; 10 positions match TRBD1. The ends lost 4 bases at V and 6 bases at J; junction bases unmatched: 12. Germline lookup yields CDR1 LGHNA and CDR2 YSLEER. The CDR3 runs 16 residues. CDR3 coding DNA: TGCGCCAGCAGCCGAGACTCCGGGACAGGGGAGGGCGAGCAGTACTTC. Translated, it gives CASSRDSGTGEGEQYF.

V and J are TRBV28 and TRBJ1-1, with D perhaps TRBD1 (5 bases). The germline V and J ends were trimmed by 6 bases and 6 bases, with 14 bases remaining between them. From germline, CDR1 is MDHEN and CDR2 SYDVKM. This CDR3 is 13 amino acids long. CDR3 in amino acids: CASSPKDKSEAFF. CDR3 coding DNA: TGTGCCAGCAGCCCTAAGGACAAATCTGAAGCTTTCTTT. Looking up the rest from reference TRBV28 and TRBJ1-1 gives the full variable domain: DVKVTQSSRYLVKRTGEKVFLECVQDMDHENMFWYRQDPGLGLRLIYFSYDVKMKEKGDIPEGYSVSREKKERFSLILESASTNQTSMYLCASSPKDKSEAFFGQGTRLTVV.